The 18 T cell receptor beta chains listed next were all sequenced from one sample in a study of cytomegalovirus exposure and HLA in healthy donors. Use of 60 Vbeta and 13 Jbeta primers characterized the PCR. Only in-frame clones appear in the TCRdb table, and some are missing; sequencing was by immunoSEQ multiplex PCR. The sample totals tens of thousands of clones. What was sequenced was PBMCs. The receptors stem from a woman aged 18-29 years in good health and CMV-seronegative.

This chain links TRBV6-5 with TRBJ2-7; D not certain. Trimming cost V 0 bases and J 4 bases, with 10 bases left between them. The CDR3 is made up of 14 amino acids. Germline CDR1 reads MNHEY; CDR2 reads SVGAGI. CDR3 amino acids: CASSYSRRSYEQYF. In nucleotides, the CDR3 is TGTGCCAGCAGTTACTCGAGGAGATCATACGAGCAGTACTTC.

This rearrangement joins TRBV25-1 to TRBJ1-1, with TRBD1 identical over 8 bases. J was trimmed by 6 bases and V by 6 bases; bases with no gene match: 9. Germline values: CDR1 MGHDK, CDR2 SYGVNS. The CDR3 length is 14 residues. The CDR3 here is CASSRTGRISEAFF. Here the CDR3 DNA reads TGTGCCAGCAGCCGGACAGGGAGGATCTCTGAAGCTTTCTTT.

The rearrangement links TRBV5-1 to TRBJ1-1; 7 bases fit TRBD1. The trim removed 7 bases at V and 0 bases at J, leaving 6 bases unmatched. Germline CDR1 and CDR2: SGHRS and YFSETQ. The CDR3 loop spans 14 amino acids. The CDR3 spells CASGDRALNTEAFF. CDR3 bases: TGCGCCAGCGGCGACAGGGCTTTGAACACTGAAGCTTTCTTT.

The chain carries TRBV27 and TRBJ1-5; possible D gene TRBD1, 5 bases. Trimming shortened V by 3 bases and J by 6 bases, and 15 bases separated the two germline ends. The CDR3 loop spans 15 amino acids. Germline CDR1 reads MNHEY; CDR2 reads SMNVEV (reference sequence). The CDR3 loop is CASSLTVGYRQPQHF. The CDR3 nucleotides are TGTGCCAGCAGTTTGACAGTGGGGTACCGTCAGCCCCAGCATTTT.

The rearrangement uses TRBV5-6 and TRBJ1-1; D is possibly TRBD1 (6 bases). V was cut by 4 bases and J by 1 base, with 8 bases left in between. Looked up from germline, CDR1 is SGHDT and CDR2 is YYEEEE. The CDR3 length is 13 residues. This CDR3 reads CASSLDRNTEAFF. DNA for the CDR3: TGTGCCAGCAGCCTGGACAGGAACACTGAAGCTTTCTTT.

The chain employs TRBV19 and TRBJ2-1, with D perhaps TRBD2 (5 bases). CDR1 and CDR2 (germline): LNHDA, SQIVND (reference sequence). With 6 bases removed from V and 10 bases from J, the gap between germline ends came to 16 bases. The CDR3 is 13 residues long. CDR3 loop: CASRVSLREEQFF. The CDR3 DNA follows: TGTGCCAGTAGGGTGTCGTTGAGGGAAGAGCAGTTCTTC. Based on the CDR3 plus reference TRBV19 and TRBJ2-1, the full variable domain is DGGITQSPKYLFRKEGQNVTLSCEQNLNHDAMYWYRQDPGQGLRLIYYSQIVNDFQKGDIAEGYSVSREKKESFPLTVTSAQKNPTAFYLCASRVSLREEQFFGPGTRLTVL.

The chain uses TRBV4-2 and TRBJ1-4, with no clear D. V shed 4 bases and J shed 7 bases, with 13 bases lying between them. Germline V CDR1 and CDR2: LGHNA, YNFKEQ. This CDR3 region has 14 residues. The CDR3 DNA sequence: TGTGCCAGCAGCCCTCCCCCCCGAGGTGAAAAACTGTTTTTT. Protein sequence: CASSPPPRGEKLFF.

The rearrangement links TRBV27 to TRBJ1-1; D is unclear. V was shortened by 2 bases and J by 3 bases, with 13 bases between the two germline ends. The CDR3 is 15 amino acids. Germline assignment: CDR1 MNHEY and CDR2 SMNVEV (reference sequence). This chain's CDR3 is CASSLGERGYTEAFF. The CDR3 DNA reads TGTGCCAGCAGTTTAGGCGAACGGGGTTACACTGAAGCTTTCTTT.

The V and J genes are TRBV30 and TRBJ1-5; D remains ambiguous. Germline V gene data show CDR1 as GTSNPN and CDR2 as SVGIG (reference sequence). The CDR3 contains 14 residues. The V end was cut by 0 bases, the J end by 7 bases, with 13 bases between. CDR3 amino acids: CAWSVRGDYQPQHF. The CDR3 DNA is TGTGCCTGGAGTGTACGGGGAGACTACCAGCCCCAGCATTTT.

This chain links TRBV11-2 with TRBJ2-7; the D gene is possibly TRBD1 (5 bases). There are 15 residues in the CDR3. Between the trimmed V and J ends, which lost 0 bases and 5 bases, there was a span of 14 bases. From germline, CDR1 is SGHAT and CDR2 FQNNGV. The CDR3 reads CASSLEAGLMNEQYF. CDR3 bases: TGTGCCAGCAGCTTAGAGGCAGGGTTAATGAACGAGCAGTACTTC.

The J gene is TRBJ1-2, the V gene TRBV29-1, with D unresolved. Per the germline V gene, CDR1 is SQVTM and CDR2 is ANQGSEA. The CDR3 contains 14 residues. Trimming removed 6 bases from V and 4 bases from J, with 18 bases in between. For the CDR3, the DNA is TGCAGCGTCCCTACCCCGACTACTTCCTATGGCTACACCTTC. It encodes CSVPTPTTSYGYTF.

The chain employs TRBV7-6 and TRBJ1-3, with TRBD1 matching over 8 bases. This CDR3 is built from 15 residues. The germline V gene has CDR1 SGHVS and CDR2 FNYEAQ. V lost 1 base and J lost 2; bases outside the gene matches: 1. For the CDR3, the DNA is TGTGCCAGCAGCTTAGAGGGACAGGCTGGAAACACCATATATTTT. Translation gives CASSLEGQAGNTIYF.

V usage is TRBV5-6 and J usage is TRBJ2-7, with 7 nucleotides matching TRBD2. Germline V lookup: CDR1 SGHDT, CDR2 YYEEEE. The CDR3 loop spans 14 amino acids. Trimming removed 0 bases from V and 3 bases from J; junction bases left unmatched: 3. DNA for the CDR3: TGTGCCAGCAGCTTGGGGGGGGGTGGCTACGAGCAGTACTTC. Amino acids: CASSLGGGGYEQYF.

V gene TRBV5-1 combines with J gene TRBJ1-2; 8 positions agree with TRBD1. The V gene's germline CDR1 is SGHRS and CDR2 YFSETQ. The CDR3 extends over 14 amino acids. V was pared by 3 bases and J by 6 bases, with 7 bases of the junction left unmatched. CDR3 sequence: CASSWGTGTDGYTF. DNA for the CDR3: TGCGCCAGCAGCTGGGGGACAGGTACAGATGGCTACACCTTC.

CDR3 residues: CAWSPKLDRNYGYTF. DNA for the CDR3: TGTGCCTGGAGTCCCAAACTTGACAGGAACTATGGCTACACCTTC. V is TRBV30 and J is TRBJ1-2; TRBD1 is a possible D gene (6 bases). The CDR3 covers 15 residues. Per germline, CDR1 GTSNPN and CDR2 SVGIG (reference sequence). V lost 2 bases, J lost 2 bases, and 15 bases lay in between.

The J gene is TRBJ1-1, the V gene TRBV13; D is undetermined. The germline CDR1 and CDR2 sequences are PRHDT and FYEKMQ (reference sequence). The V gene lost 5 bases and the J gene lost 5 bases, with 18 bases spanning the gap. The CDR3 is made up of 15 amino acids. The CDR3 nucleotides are TGTGCCAGCAGCCCCTCCCGGGTCAGAGGAACTGAAGCTTTCTTT. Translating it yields CASSPSRVRGTEAFF.

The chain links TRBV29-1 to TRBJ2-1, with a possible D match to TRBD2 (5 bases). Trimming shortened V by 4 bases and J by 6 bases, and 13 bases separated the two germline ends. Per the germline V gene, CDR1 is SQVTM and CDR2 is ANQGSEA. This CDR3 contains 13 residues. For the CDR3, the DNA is TGCAGCGTTGGCGGCGCTAGCATCAATGAGCAGTTCTTC. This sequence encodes CSVGGASINEQFF.

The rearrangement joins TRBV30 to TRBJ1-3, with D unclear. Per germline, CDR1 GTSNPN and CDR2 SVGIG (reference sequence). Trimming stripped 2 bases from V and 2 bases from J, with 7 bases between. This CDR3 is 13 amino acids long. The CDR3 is CAWSYGPGNTIYF. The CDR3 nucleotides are TGTGCCTGGAGTTATGGGCCTGGAAACACCATATATTTT.